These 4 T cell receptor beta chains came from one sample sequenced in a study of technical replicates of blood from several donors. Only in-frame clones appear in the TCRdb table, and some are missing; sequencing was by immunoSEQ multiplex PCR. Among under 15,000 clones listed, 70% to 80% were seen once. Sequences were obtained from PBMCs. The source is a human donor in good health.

This CDR3 reads CAISQVGTAYEQYF. CDR3 DNA sequence: TGTGCCATCAGCCAGGTGGGGACTGCATATGAGCAGTACTTC. The chain has TRBV10-3 and TRBJ2-7; TRBD2 might be the D (6 bases). The CDR3 runs to 14 residues. The germline V gene encodes CDR1 ENHRY and CDR2 SYGVKD. With 6 bases removed from V and 7 bases from J, the gap between germline ends came to 19 bases.

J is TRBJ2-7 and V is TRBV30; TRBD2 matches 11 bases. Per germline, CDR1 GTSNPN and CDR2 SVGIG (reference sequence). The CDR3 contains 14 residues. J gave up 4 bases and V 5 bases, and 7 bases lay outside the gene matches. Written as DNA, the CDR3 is TGTGCCTGGTTAGGGACTAGCGGACAGTACGAGCAGTACTTC. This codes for CAWLGTSGQYEQYF. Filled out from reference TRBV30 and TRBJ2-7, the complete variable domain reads SQTIHQWPATLVQPVGSPLSLECTVEGTSNPNLYWYRQAAGRGLQLLFYSVGIGQISSEVPQNLSASRPQDRQFILSSKKLLLSDSGFYLCAWLGTSGQYEQYFGPGTRLTVT.

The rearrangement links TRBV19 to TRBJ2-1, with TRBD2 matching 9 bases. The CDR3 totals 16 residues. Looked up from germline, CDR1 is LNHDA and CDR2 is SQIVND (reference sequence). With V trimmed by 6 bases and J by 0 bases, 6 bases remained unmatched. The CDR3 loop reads CASRVSGSSSYNEQFF. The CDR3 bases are TGTGCCAGTAGGGTTAGCGGGAGCAGCTCCTACAATGAGCAGTTCTTC.

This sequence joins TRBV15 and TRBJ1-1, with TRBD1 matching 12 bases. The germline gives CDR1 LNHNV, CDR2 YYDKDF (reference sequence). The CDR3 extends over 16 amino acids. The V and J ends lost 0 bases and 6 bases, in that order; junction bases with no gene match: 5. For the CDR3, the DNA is TGTGCCACCAGCAGAGAAGCGGGGACAGGGGGCGCTGAAGCTTTCTTT. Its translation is CATSREAGTGGAEAFF.